This T cell receptor (beta chain) was identified during a study of cytomegalovirus exposure and HLA in healthy donors. About the study: It was reported in a later analysis that the same platform had been used for the 120 or so validation repertoires as for the 666 first-cohort repertoires. Notes on the study in general: Researchers counted roughly 160 TCR beta chains as cytomegalovirus-associated.

Sequencing used immunoSEQ multiplex PCR; TCRdb keeps in-frame clones, though not all of them. The repertoire includes 200,000 to 250,000 clones, approximately 83% of them detected once, and over 11% sits in the top ten. Germline lookup yields CDR1 LGHNA and CDR2 YNFKEQ. This CDR3 is 16 amino acids long. V was clipped by 3 bases and J by 0 bases, with 13 bases between them. Concerning this clone: Its antigen is unknown.

The specimen sequenced was PBMCs. This chain uses TRBV4-2 with TRBJ2-3; no firm D call. The clonotype originates from a woman aged 25 to 39 in good health and CMV-seropositive. The DNA of the CDR3 is TGTGCCAGCAGCCAGGCCCTCGGAGTTAGCACAGATACGCAGTATTTT. This gives the protein CASSQALGVSTDTQYF.